The clone carrying this T cell receptor (beta chain) was counted at least ten times. V lost 5 bases, J lost 0 bases, and 3 bases stayed unmatched. This CDR3 spans 14 amino acids. These data belong to a study of CD8 T cells in ankylosing spondylitis. TCRdb fed the 5' RACE reads into MiXCR, producing one record per CDR3 protein. The sample has around 100,000 distinct CDR3 sequences; less than 25% are singletons. The receptor was derived from a male donor with ankylosing spondylitis. V and J are TRBV12-3 or TRBV12-4 and TRBJ1-2; TRBD1 matches 7 bases. Source material: synovial fluid, either unsorted or a sorted T cell fraction (not recorded which). The CDR3 here is CASSGTASNYGYTF. The CDR3 DNA reads TGTGCCAGCAGTGGGACAGCCTCTAACTATGGCTACACCTTC.